This TCR beta chain was obtained from a study of control samples from healthy donors and cancer patients. The assay was immunoSEQ multiplex PCR, and TCRdb's table has in-frame clones only and misses some. The table has about 140,000 clones, under 95% seen once; the top ten hold around 14%. Trimming cost V 7 bases and J 7 bases; bases outside gene matches: 6. In germline, CDR1 is KGHDR, CDR2 SFDVKD. This CDR3 has 15 amino acids. The material sequenced was blood. This TCR derives from a man in his forties in good health. The chain links TRBV24-1 to TRBJ2-2, with 12 bases identical to TRBD1. The CDR3 nucleotides are TGTGCCACCAGGACGGGACAGGGGGCAGTCGGGGAGCTGTTTTTT. Its translation: CATRTGQGAVGELFF.